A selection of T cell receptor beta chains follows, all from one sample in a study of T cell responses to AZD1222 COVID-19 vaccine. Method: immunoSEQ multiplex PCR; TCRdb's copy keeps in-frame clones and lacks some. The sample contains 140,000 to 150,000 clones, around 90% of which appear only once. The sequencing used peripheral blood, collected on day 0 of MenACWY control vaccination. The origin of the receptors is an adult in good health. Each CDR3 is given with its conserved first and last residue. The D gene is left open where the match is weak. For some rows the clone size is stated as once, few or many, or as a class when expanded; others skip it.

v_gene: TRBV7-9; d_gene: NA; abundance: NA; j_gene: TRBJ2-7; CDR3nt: TGTGCCAGCAGCTTTGCCGACTCGCACGCCTACGAGCAGTACTTC; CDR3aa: CASSFADSHAYEQYF
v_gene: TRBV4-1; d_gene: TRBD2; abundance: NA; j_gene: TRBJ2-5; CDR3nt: TGCGCCAGCAGCCCAAGGGCGGGGGGCAGGATCGAGACCCAGTACTTC; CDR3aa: CASSPRAGGRIETQYF
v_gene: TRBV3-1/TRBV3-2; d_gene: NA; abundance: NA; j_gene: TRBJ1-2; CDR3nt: TGTGCCAGCAGCCAATCAAACTATGGCTACACCTTC; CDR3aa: CASSQSNYGYTF
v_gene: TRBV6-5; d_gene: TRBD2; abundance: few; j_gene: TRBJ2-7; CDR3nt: TGTGCCAGCACCCCCAATAGCGGGGGGTCCTACGAGCAGTACTTC; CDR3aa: CASTPNSGGSYEQYF
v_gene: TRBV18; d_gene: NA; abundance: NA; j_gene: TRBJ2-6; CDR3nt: TGTGCCAGCTCACCCCAAGGGGGGTCTGGGGCCAACGTCCTGACTTTC; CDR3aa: CASSPQGGSGANVLTF
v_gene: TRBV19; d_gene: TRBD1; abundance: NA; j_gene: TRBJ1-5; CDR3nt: TGTGCCAGTAGTACGGGACAGGGGGTTAGCAATCAGCCCCAGCATTTT; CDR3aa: CASSTGQGVSNQPQHF
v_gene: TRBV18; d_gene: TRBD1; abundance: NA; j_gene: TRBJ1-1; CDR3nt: TGTGCCAGCTCACAATCACGACAGGGGCACACTGAAGCTTTCTTT; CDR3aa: CASSQSRQGHTEAFF
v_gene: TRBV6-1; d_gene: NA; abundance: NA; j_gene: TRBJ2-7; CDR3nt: TGTGCCAGCAGTGAAACGGGACTCCGGTCCTACGAGCAGTACTTC; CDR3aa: CASSETGLRSYEQYF
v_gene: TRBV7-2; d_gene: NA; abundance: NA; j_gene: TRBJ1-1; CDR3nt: TGTGCCAGCAGCTTAGCGCGCACTATTAACACTGAAGCTTTCTTT; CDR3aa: CASSLARTINTEAFF
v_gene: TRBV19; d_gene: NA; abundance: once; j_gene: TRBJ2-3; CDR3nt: TGTGCCAGTAGCACCACCAAGCCAGGGGCTTACACAGATACGCAGTATTTT; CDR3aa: CASSTTKPGAYTDTQYF
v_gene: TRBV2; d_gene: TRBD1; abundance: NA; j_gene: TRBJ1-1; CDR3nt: TGTGCCAGCCTTGGGACAGGGGGCATTGGCACTGAAGCTTTCTTT; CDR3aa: CASLGTGGIGTEAFF
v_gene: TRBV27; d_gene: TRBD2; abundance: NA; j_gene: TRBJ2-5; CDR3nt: TGTGCCAGCAGTTCTAGGGGAGGGGAGACCCAGTACTTC; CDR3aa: CASSSRGGETQYF
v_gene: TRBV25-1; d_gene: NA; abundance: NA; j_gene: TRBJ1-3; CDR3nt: TGTGCCAGCGCAGGGGCGACTGGAAACACCATATATTTT; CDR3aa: CASAGATGNTIYF
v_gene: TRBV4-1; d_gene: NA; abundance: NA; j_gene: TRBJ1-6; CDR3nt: TGCGCCAGCAGCCAAGACAAGGTACCCCTCCACTTT; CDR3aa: CASSQDKVPLHF
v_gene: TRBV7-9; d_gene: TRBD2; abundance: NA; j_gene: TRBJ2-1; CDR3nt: TGTGCCAGCAGCTCGGCGGGGGGGTCAAGTGAGCAGTTCTTC; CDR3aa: CASSSAGGSSEQFF
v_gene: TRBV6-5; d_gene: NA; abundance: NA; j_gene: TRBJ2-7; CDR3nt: TGTGCCAGCAGGAGAGGGAGTCAGTCCTACGAGCAGTACTTC; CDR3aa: CASRRGSQSYEQYF
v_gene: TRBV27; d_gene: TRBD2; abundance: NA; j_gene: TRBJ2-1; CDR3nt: TGTGCCAGCAGTTCTCAGACTAGCGGCAACACCTACAATGAGCAGTTCTTC; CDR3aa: CASSSQTSGNTYNEQFF
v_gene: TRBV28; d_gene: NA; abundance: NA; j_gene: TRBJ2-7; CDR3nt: TGTGCCAGCAGTCTCCTACGGGGTGGGGGGACCTACGAGCAGTACTTC; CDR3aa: CASSLLRGGGTYEQYF
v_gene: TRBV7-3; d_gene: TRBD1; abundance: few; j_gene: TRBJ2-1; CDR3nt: TGTGCCAGCAGCGGGGACAGGTACAATGAGCAGTTCTTC; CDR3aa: CASSGDRYNEQFF
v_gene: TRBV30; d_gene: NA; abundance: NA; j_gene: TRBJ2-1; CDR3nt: TGTGCCTGGAGTAGCAATGAGCAGTTCTTC; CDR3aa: CAWSSNEQFF